The present TCR beta chain was sequenced within a study of early T cells in non-severe SARS-CoV-2 infection. This clonotype was counted at least ten times. Its specificity is not known. General observations from the study: VDJdb matching, biased toward anti-spike CD8 responses, missed private and CD4 specificities.

From germline, CDR1 is SQVTM and CDR2 ANQGSEA. With 4 bases clipped from V and 4 bases from J, the junction kept 7 bases outside the gene matches. CDR3 length equals 14 residues. From the 5' RACE reads, TCRdb called clonotypes with MiXCR, one entry per CDR3 protein. Of about 69,000 distinct CDR3 sequences in the sample, roughly a tenth were seen once. J is TRBJ2-7 and V is TRBV29-1, with 10 positions matching TRBD1. The TCR was taken from an adult who was a healthcare worker with PCR-confirmed SARS-CoV-2 infection or an uninfected control (not recorded which). The sample consisted of whole blood. The DNA for the CDR3 is TGCAGCGTTGTCTGGGACAGGGGTTCATACGAGCAGTACTTC. As protein: CSVVWDRGSYEQYF.